The 19 T cell receptor beta chains below all came from one sample that was sequenced in a study of blood T cell repertoires in COVID-19 (dated by TCRdb to the early 2020s). Libraries came from the immunoSEQ multiplex PCR assay. The table was pulled from immuneACCESS by TCRdb, which kept in-frame rearrangements only. Such tables lose some clones; where checked, under half of the loss comes from unresolved V genes, and the rest has no known cause. The sample contains hundreds of thousands of clones, 82% of them found a single time. The ten top clones hold 4.5% to 6% of the sample. The sequencing sample was made of peripheral blood. The source of these receptors is a woman of 80 years or more with active or convalescent COVID-19.

The chain couples TRBV20-1 to TRBJ1-1; 9 bases agree with TRBD1. Germline lookup yields CDR1 DFQATT and CDR2 SNEGSKA (reference sequence). The V segment lost 3 bases and the J segment 7 bases; nucleotides outside the gene matches: 9. CDR3 size: 14 residues. The CDR3 DNA reads as TGCAGTGCTAGTAGGGGGACAGGGAAAGTTGAAGCTTTCTTT. Residues: CSASRGTGKVEAFF.

V usage is TRBV25-1 and J usage is TRBJ1-6; D gene unclear. The CDR3 runs 13 residues. Trimming removed 3 bases from V and 7 bases from J, with 7 bases in between. The germline V gene encodes CDR1 MGHDK and CDR2 SYGVNS. The CDR3 DNA sequence: TGTGCCAGCAGTGACGCAGGAAATTCACCCCTCCACTTT. As protein: CASSDAGNSPLHF.

The CDR3 DNA reads as TGTGCCAGTAGTATCCAGGGGGCAAGAGTCACTGAAGCTTTCTTT. Translated: CASSIQGARVTEAFF. This rearrangement joins TRBV19 to TRBJ1-1; TRBD1 aligns across 8 bases. V was clipped by 3 bases and J by 4 bases; unmatched bases: 7. CDR3 size: 15 residues. Germline V gene lookup returns CDR1 LNHDA and CDR2 SQIVND (reference sequence).

The J gene is TRBJ2-7, the V gene TRBV4-1, with 11 bases matching TRBD1. The CDR3 consists of 16 residues. V gave up 3 bases and J gave up 7 bases; unmatched junction bases: 11. Looked up from germline, CDR1 is MGHRA and CDR2 is YSYEKL. The CDR3 sequence: CASSQHLGQGAGEQYF. The CDR3, as DNA: TGCGCCAGCAGCCAGCACCTAGGACAGGGGGCGGGAGAGCAGTACTTC.

The chain is built from TRBV5-6 and TRBJ2-7; the match to TRBD2 covers 13 bases. V shed 1 base, J shed 5 bases, and the junction held 0 bases outside the gene matches. The CDR3 consists of 14 residues. CDR1 and CDR2 from the germline V gene are SGHDT and YYEEEE. The CDR3 nucleotides read TGTGCCAGCAGCTTGACTAGCGGGAGGGACGAGCAGTACTTC. It is translated as CASSLTSGRDEQYF.

The CDR3 DNA reads TGTGCCAGCAGACGTGGGCGCGCTAGCCCCTACAATGAGCAGTTCTTC. Translating it yields CASRRGRASPYNEQFF. The chain couples TRBV28 to TRBJ2-1, with TRBD2 as a possible D gene (5 bases). Germline-derived CDR1 and CDR2 are MDHEN and SYDVKM. The CDR3 contains 16 residues. Trimming shortened V by 6 bases and J by 2 bases, and 17 bases separated the two germline ends.

This clone was counted a few times. CDR3 in DNA: TGCAGTGCTAGTTCGCCAGGGGCCTCCTACGAGCAGTACTTC. It encodes CSASSPGASYEQYF. The V gene is TRBV20-1, the J gene TRBJ2-7; possible D gene TRBD1, 6 bases. The CDR3 is 14 residues long. The ends were cut back, 3 bases at V and 0 bases at J, with 12 bases in the middle. Per the germline V gene, CDR1 is DFQATT and CDR2 is SNEGSKA (reference sequence).

The chain's CDR3 is CASSPGSSGNTIYF. The DNA of the CDR3 is TGTGCCAGCAGCCCCGGGAGCTCTGGAAACACCATATATTTT. The chain combines TRBV5-4 with TRBJ1-3, with D unclear. Germline values: CDR1 SGHNT, CDR2 YYREEE (reference sequence). Trimming left V 4 bases short and J 0 bases short, with 8 bases between. This CDR3 is built from 14 residues.

The J gene is TRBJ2-7, the V gene TRBV28; 10 positions match TRBD1. The V segment lost 6 bases and the J segment 1 base; nucleotides outside the gene matches: 12. This CDR3 comprises 17 residues. Germline loops: CDR1 MDHEN, CDR2 SYDVKM. CDR3 residues: CASSGGQGPQWSYEQYF. The CDR3 DNA follows: TGTGCCAGCAGCGGGGGACAGGGGCCCCAATGGTCCTACGAGCAGTACTTC.

The count of this clone is one. The chain combines TRBV10-3 with TRBJ2-2; D ambiguous. The V end was cut by 2 bases, the J end by 3 bases, with 10 bases between. Germline V gene lookup returns CDR1 ENHRY and CDR2 SYGVKD. This CDR3 has 15 amino acids. The CDR3, as DNA: TGTGCCATCAGTGAGACCGGGTCCTACACCGGGGAGCTGTTTTTT. Translation gives CAISETGSYTGELFF.

The chain recombines TRBV19 with TRBJ2-5; TRBD2 is a possible D gene (5 bases). V gave up 2 bases and J gave up 4 bases, with 8 bases separating them. Germline V gene data show CDR1 as LNHDA and CDR2 as SQIVND (reference sequence). This CDR3 has 13 residues. The CDR3 DNA is TGTGCCAGTAGTATAAGGAGGACAGAGACCCAGTACTTC. It codes for CASSIRRTETQYF.

The chain employs TRBV20-1 and TRBJ1-1; D remains unclear. Trimming took off 4 bases at V and 7 bases at J, with 7 bases between the two ends. This CDR3 is 10 amino acids long. Germline CDR1 and CDR2: DFQATT and SNEGSKA (reference sequence). The CDR3 region has the DNA TGCAGTGCTACAATCCATGAAGCTTTCTTT. Translating it yields CSATIHEAFF.

The chain couples TRBV12-3 or TRBV12-4 to TRBJ1-1; the D is unclear. The CDR3 loop spans 13 amino acids. V was clipped by 3 bases and J by 2 bases, with 7 bases between them. The CDR3 DNA reads as TGTGCCAGCAGTTTGGCAGGTAACACTGAAGCTTTCTTT. Amino acid sequence: CASSLAGNTEAFF.

This chain links TRBV3-1 (or the pseudogene TRBV3-2) with TRBJ2-1; D remains ambiguous. V lost 2 bases to trimming and J lost 9 bases, with 14 bases between them. The CDR3 runs to 14 residues. The germline gives CDR1 LGHDT, CDR2 YNNKEL (reference sequence). The CDR3 loop reads CASSQILSLVEQFF. The CDR3 coding sequence is TGTGCCAGCAGCCAAATACTTTCTTTGGTTGAGCAGTTCTTC.

This clone was observed a single time. The chain employs TRBV19 and TRBJ2-1; 7 nucleotides match TRBD1. The junction had 5 bases not matched to a gene; V was cut back by 6 bases and J by 0 bases. The CDR3 sequence is 15 residues long. Per the germline V gene, CDR1 is LNHDA and CDR2 is SQIVND (reference sequence). The CDR3 loop is CASRVGQDSYNEQFF. In DNA, the CDR3 is TGTGCCAGTAGGGTTGGACAGGACTCCTACAATGAGCAGTTCTTC.

Points on this clone: This CDR3 is also generated by other DNA sequences in the sample. The J gene is TRBJ1-1, the V gene TRBV10-2; 8 bases match TRBD1. V shed 6 bases, J shed 1 base, and the junction held 1 base outside the gene matches. Germline V gives CDR1 WSHSY, CDR2 SAAADI. The CDR3 length is 13 residues. The CDR3, as DNA: TGCGCCAGCAGCGGACAGGGGAACACTGAAGCTTTCTTT. Encoded protein: CASSGQGNTEAFF.

This chain uses TRBV5-1 with TRBJ2-3; D gene uncertain. Trimming removed 3 bases from V and 2 bases from J, with 7 bases in between. The CDR3 is made up of 13 amino acids. In germline, CDR1 is SGHRS, CDR2 YFSETQ. DNA of the CDR3: TGCGCCAGCAGCTCCCCCTACACAGATACGCAGTATTTT. Its protein product is CASSSPYTDTQYF. The full variable domain, its missing parts supplied by reference TRBV5-1 and TRBJ2-3, is KAGVTQTPRYLIKTRGQQVTLSCSPISGHRSVSWYQQTPGQGLQFLFEYFSETQRNKGNFPGRFSGRQFSNSRSEMNVSTLELGDSALYLCASSSPYTDTQYFGPGTRLTVL.

For the CDR3, the DNA is TGTGCCAGCACCCTCCGGGGACAACGGCCTGGGGCCAACGTCCTGACTTTC. The encoded protein is CASTLRGQRPGANVLTF. The J gene is TRBJ2-6, the V gene TRBV28, with D maybe TRBD1 (6 bases). Between the trimmed V and J ends, which lost 7 bases and 2 bases, there was a span of 18 bases. The CDR3 consists of 17 residues. Germline loops: CDR1 MDHEN, CDR2 SYDVKM.

The V call is TRBV7-2, the J call TRBJ1-2; D gene uncertain. Trimming took 5 bases from V and 2 from J, leaving 15 bases between them. Looked up from germline, CDR1 is SGHTA and CDR2 is FQGNSA. The CDR3 totals 15 residues. CDR3 sequence reads: CASSPRSPLNYGYTF. CDR3 nucleotides: TGTGCCAGCAGCCCGCGTTCGCCTTTAAACTATGGCTACACCTTC.